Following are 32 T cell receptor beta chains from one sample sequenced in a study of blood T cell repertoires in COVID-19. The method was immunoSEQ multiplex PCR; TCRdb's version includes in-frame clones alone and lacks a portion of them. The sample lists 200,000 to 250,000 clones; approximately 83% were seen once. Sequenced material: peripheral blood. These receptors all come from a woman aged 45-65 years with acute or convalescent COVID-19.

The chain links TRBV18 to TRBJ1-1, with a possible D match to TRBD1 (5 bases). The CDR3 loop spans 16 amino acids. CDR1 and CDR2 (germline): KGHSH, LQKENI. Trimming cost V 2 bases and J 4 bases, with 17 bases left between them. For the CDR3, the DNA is TGTGCCAGCTCACCAGTGGTACTCCAGGGAGGCACTGAAGCTTTCTTT. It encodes CASSPVVLQGGTEAFF.

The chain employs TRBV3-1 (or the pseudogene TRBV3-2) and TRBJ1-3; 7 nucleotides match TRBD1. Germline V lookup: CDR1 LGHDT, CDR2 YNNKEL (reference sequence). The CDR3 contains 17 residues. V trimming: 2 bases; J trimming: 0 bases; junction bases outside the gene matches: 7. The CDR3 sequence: CASSQSGTVFSGNTIYF. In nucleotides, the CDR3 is TGTGCCAGCAGCCAATCCGGGACAGTCTTCTCTGGAAACACCATATATTTT.

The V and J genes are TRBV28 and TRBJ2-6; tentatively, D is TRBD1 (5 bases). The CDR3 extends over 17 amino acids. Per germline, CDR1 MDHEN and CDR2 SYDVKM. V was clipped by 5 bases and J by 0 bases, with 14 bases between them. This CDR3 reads CASSPGQGYSGANVLTF. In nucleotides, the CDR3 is TGTGCCAGCAGTCCCGGGCAGGGCTACTCTGGGGCCAACGTCCTGACTTTC.

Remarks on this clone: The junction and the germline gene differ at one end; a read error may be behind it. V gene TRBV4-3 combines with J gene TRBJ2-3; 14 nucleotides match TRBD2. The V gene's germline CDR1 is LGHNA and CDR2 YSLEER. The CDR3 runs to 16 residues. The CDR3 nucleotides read TGCGCCAGCGGCCAGGGACTAGCGGGGGCCTCCGTTACGCAGTATTTT. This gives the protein CASGQGLAGASVTQYF.

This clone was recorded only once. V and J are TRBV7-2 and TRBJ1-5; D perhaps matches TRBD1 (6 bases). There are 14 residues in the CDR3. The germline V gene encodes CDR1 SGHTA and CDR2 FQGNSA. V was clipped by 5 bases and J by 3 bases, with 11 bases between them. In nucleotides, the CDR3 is TGTGCCAGCAGCCCCGGACAGCCCAATCAGCCCCAGCATTTT. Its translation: CASSPGQPNQPQHF.

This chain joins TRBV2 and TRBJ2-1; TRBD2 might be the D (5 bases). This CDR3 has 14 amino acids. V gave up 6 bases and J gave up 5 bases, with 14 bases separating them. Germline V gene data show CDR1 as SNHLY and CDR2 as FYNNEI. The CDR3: CASRVGGPHNEQFF. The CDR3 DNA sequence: TGTGCCAGCAGGGTGGGCGGGCCACACAATGAGCAGTTCTTC.

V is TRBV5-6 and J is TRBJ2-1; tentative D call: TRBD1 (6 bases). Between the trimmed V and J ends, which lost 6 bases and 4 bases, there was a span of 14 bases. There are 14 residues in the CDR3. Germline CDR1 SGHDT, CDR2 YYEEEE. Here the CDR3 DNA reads TGTGCCAGCATCCTGGGGACAACATACAATGAGCAGTTCTTC. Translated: CASILGTTYNEQFF. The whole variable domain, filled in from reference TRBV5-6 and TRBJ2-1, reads DAGVTQSPTHLIKTRGQQVTLRCSPKSGHDTVSWYQQALGQGPQFIFQYYEEEERQRGNFPDRFSGHQFPNYSSELNVNALLLGDSALYLCASILGTTYNEQFFGPGTRLTVL.

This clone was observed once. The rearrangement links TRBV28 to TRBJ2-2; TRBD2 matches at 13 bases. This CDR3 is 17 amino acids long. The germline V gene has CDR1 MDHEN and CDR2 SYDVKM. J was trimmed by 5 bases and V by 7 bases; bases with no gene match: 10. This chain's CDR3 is CASIPHGLAGDTGELFF. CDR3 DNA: TGTGCCAGCATCCCCCATGGACTAGCGGGAGATACCGGGGAGCTGTTTTTT.

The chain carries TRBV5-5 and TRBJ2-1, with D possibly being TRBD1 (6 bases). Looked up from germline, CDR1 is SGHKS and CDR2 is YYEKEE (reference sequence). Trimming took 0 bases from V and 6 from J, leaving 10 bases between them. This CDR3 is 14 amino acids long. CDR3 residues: CASSLVQGPNEQFF. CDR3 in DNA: TGTGCCAGCAGCTTGGTTCAGGGGCCCAATGAGCAGTTCTTC.

CDR3 sequence (DNA): TGTGCCAGCAGCCCCCGGCAGGGCCCCACTTGGGGCTACACCTTC. Its translation: CASSPRQGPTWGYTF. The chain has TRBV16 and TRBJ1-2; a possible D gene is TRBD1 (5 bases). V lost 4 bases, J lost 8 bases, and 20 bases lay in between. The CDR3 is 15 amino acids. Per the germline V gene, CDR1 is KGHSY and CDR2 is FQNENV.

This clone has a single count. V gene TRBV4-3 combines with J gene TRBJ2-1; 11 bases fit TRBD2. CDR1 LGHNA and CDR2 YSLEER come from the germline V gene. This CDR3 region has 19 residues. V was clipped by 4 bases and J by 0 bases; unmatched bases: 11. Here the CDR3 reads CASSRGLAGGHSSYNEQFF. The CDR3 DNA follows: TGCGCCAGCAGCCGCGGGCTAGCGGGGGGCCATAGCTCCTACAATGAGCAGTTCTTC.

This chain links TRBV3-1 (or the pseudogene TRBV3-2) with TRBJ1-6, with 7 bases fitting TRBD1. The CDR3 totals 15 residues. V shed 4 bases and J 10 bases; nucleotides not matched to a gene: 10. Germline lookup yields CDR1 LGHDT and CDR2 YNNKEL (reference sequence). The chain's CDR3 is CASSPRQGVGSPLHF. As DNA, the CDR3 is TGTGCCAGCAGCCCCAGACAGGGCGTAGGGTCACCCCTCCACTTT.

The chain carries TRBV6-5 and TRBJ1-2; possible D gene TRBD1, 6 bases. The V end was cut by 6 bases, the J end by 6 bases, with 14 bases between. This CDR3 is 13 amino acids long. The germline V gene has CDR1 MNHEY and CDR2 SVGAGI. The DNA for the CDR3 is TGTGCCAGCAGCTTCGGGGGGGGCAATGGCTACACCTTC. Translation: CASSFGGGNGYTF.

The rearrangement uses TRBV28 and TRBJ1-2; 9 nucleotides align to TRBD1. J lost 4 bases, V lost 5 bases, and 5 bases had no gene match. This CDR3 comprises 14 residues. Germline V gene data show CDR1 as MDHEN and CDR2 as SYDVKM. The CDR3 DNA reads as TGTGCCAGCAGTACTACAGGGGGCACCTATGGCTACACCTTC. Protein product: CASSTTGGTYGYTF.

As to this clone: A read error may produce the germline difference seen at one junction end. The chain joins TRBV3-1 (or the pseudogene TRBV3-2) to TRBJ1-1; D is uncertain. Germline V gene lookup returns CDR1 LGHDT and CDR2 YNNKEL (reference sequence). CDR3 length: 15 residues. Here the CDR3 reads CASNQGQISIGEAFF. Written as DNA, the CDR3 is TGTGCCAGCAACCAAGGCCAGATCTCGATTGGTGAAGCTTTCTTT.

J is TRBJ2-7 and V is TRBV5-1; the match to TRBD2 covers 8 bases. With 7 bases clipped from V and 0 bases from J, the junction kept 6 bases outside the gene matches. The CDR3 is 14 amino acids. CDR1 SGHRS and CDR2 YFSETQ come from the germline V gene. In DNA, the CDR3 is TGCGCCAGCGCGCCGAGCGGGGGCTCCTACGAGCAGTACTTC. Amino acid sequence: CASAPSGGSYEQYF.

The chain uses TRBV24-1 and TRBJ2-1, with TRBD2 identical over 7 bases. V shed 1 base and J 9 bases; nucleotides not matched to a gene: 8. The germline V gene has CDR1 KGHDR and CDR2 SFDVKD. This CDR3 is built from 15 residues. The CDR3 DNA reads TGTGCCACCAGTGATTTTGGCGGGAGCTTGGGTGAGCAGTTCTTC. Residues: CATSDFGGSLGEQFF.

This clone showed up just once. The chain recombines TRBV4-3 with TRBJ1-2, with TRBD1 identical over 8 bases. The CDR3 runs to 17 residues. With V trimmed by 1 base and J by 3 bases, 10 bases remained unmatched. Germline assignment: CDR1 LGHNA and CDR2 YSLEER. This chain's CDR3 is CASSQVPGTGDHYGYTF. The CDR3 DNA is TGCGCCAGCAGCCAAGTGCCAGGGACAGGCGATCACTATGGCTACACCTTC.

The CDR3 DNA is TGTGCCACCAGCAGAGACAACTACGAGCAGTACTTC. This translates into CATSRDNYEQYF. This rearrangement joins TRBV15 to TRBJ2-7; no reliable D call. CDR3 size: 12 residues. The V gene's germline CDR1 is LNHNV and CDR2 YYDKDF (reference sequence). V lost 0 bases to trimming and J lost 3 bases, with 3 bases between them.

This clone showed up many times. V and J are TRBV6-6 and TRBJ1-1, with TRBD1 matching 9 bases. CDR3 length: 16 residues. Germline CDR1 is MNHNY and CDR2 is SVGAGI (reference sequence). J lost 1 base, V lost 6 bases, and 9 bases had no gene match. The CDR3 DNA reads TGTGCCAGCAGCCCAGGACAGGGGAGTTGGAACACTGAAGCTTTCTTT. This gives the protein CASSPGQGSWNTEAFF.

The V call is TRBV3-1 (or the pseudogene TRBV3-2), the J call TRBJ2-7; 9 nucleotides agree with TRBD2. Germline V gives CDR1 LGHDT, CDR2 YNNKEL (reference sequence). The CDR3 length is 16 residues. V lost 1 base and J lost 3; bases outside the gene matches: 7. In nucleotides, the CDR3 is TGTGCCAGCAGCCAAGGTGGGGGACTAGCTGGCTACGAGCAGTACTTC. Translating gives CASSQGGGLAGYEQYF.

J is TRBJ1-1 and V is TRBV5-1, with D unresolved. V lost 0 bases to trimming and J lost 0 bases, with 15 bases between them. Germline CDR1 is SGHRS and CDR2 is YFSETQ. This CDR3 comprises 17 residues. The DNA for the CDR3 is TGCGCCAGCAGCTTGGCGCACAGTGGAACGTTGAACACTGAAGCTTTCTTT. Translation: CASSLAHSGTLNTEAFF.

CDR3 amino acids: CASSRQGVRTEAFF. The CDR3 nucleotides are TGTGCCAGCAGTAGACAGGGGGTTCGCACTGAAGCTTTCTTT. The chain combines TRBV5-6 with TRBJ1-1, with 9 bases identical to TRBD1. Germline lookup yields CDR1 SGHDT and CDR2 YYEEEE. CDR3 length equals 14 residues. Germline trimming cut 5 bases from V and 4 bases from J; bases unmatched to any gene: 6.

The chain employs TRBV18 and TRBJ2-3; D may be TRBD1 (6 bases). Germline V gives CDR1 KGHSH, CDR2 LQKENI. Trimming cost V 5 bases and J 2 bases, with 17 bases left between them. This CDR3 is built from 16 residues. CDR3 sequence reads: CASSVNRDKPTDTQYF. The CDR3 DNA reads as TGTGCCAGCTCAGTGAACCGGGACAAACCCACAGATACGCAGTATTTT.

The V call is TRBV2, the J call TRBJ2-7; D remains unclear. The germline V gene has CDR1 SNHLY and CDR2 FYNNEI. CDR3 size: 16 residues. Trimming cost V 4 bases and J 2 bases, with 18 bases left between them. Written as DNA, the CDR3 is TGTGCCAGCAGTGCTACCCTTCTTCGTAAGCCCTACGAGCAGTACTTC. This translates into CASSATLLRKPYEQYF.

The CDR3 DNA follows: TGCGCCAGCAGCCAAGTTCGCTCCCCGAGGGATGGCTACACCTTC. It translates to CASSQVRSPRDGYTF. The rearrangement links TRBV4-1 to TRBJ1-2, with unresolved D. V lost 1 base and J 6 bases, leaving 15 bases between the germline ends. The CDR3 runs to 15 residues. CDR1 is MGHRA and CDR2 is YSYEKL in the germline V gene.

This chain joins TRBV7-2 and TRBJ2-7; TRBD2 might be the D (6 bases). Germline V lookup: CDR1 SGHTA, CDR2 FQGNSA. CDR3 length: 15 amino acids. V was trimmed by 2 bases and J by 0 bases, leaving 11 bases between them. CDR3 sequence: CASSLSGPSSYEQYF. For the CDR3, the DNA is TGTGCCAGCAGCTTAAGCGGGCCCAGCTCCTACGAGCAGTACTTC.

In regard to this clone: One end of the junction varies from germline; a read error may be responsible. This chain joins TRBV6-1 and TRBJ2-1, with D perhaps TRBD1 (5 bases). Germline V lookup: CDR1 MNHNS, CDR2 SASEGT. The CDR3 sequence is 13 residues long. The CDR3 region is CASREDSYNEQFF. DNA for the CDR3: TGTGCCAGCAGGGAAGACAGTTACAATGAGCAGTTCTTC.

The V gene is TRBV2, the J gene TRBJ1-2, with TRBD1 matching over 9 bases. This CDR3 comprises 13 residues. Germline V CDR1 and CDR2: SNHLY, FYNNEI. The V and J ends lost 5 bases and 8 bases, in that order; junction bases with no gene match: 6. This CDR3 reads CASSFSGTGGYTF. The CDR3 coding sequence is TGTGCCAGCAGTTTCTCCGGGACAGGGGGCTACACCTTC.

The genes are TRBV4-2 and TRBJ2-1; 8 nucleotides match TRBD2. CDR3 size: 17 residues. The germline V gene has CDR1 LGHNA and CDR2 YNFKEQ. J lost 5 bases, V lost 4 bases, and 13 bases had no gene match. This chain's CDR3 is CASSRAFRRGDDNEQFF. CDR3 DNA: TGTGCCAGCAGCCGCGCCTTCCGGCGGGGGGATGACAATGAGCAGTTCTTC.

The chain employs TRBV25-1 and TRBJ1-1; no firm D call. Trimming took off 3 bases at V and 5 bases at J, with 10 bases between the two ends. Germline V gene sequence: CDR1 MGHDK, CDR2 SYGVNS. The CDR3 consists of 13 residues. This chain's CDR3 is CASSDPGFTEAFF. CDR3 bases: TGTGCCAGCAGTGATCCGGGGTTTACTGAAGCTTTCTTT.

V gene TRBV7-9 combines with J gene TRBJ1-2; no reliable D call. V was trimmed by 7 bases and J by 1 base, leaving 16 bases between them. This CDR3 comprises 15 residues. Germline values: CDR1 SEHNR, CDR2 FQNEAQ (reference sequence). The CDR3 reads CASILDSEGNYGYTF. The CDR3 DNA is TGTGCCAGCATCTTGGATTCCGAGGGTAACTATGGCTACACCTTC. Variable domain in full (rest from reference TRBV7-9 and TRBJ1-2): DTGVSQNPRHKITKRGQNVTFRCDPISEHNRLYWYRQTLGQGPEFLTYFQNEAQLEKSRLLSDRFSAERPKGSFSTLEIQRTEQGDSAMYLCASILDSEGNYGYTFGSGTRLTVV.